This TCR beta chain was recovered during a study of a mutant IDH1 vaccine in newly diagnosed glioma. Of note for this clone: Its specificity is not known.

The assay was immunoSEQ multiplex PCR, and TCRdb's table has in-frame clones only and misses some. Of roughly 22,000 clones in the sample, around 76% were seen once. V was clipped by 5 bases and J by 0 bases, with 7 bases between them. Germline V lookup: CDR1 LNHNV, CDR2 YYDKDF (reference sequence). The CDR3 spans 13 residues. Time point meaning: week 47, end of study. Every vaccination contained 300 ug of the mutant IDH1 20-mer peptide and was paired with topical imiquimod. The TCR originated in a man in his forties with glioma. Some clones in this sample may be carry-over from other donors' samples. The specimen comprised PBMCs, sampled from a glioma patient whose treatment included an IDH1 peptide vaccine. The chain couples TRBV15 to TRBJ1-1; the D gene is possibly TRBD1 (5 bases). CDR3 residues: CATSDSMNTEAFF. The CDR3 bases are TGTGCCACCAGCGACAGTATGAACACTGAAGCTTTCTTT. The variable domain in full, completed from reference TRBV15 and TRBJ1-1, reads DAMVIQNPRYQVTQFGKPVTLSCSQTLNHNVMYWYQQKSSQAPKLLFHYYDKDFNNEADTPDNFQSRRPNTSFCFLDIRSPGLGDTAMYLCATSDSMNTEAFFGQGTRLTVV.